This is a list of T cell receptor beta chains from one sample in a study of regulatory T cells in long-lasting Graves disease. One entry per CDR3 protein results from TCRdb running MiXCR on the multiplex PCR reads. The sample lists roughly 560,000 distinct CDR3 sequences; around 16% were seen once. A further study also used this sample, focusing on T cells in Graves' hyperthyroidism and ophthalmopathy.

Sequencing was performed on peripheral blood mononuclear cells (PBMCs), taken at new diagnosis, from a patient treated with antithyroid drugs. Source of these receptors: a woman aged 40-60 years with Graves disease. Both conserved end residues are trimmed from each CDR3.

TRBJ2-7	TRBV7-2	ASSLVQGRNEQY
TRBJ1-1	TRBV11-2	ASSRLTREAF
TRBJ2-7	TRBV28	ASCYSLSGGAYEQY
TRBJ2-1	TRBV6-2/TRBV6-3	ASTERGGGYNEQS
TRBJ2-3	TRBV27	ASSFGRGTDTQY
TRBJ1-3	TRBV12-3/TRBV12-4	ASRPGQRAGNTIY
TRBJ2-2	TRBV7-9	ASSSALANTGELF
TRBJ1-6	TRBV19	ASSRDGTGDSPLH
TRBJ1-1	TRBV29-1	SVSDRAMTEAF
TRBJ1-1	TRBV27	ASYGGFITEAF
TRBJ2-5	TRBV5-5	ASSLRPIEETQY
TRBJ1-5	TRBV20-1	SAPGRDSQPQH
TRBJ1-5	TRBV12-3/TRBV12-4	ASERDSSNQPQH
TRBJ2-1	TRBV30	AWGLFGGSYNEQF
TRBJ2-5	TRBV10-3	AIKNQSVAETQY
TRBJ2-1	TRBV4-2	ASSQTSGAGYNEQF
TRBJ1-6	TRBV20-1	SARGTEVSLDSPLH
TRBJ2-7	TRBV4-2	ASTGPGVEYEQY
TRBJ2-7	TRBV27	ASSLGTGSEQY
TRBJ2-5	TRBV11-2	ASSLDGRETQY
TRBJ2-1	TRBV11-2	ASSPGGAGADNEQF
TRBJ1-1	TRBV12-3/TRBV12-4	ASTPSRTGGNTEAF